This T cell receptor beta chain appears in the sequencing data of a study of blood T cells in healthy people across ages. Regarding the study as a whole: For the donors, CMV status was unknown and possibly confounded expanded clonotype changes.

The V end lost 1 base, the J end lost 4 bases, and 8 bases lay between the germline ends. The CDR3 is made up of 13 amino acids. Germline loops: CDR1 MNHNS, CDR2 SASEGT. This clonotype was observed a single time. Its cognate antigen is unknown. A second PCR of 7 to 11 cycles used a sample-barcoded 5' primer and a J-beta primer mix. Each CDR3 protein gets one entry after TCRdb re-called the 5' RACE reads with MiXCR. The table has approximately 670,000 distinct CDR3 sequences, roughly two fifths seen once. This receptor was obtained from a man aged 80 or over in good health. Input material: blood. V is TRBV6-1 and J is TRBJ2-7, with D unclear. The CDR3 region has the DNA TGTGCCAGCAGTGAAGTCAGGCAGTACGAGCAGTACTTC. This gives the protein CASSEVRQYEQYF.